The 14 T cell receptor beta chains below were found in one sample sequenced in a study of response to subunit inactivated influenza vaccine. TCRdb ran MiXCR on the RT-PCR reads and lists one entry per CDR3 protein. Of hundreds of thousands of distinct CDR3 sequences in the sample, approximately 9.9% are singletons; the top ten hold 10% to 15%. The specimen was PBMCs from blood, collected roughly 45 days after vaccination. The receptors shown here come from a man aged 45-65 years who received an inactivated influenza vaccine.

This clonotype came up many times. The rearrangement uses TRBV12-3 or TRBV12-4 and TRBJ2-5, with D uncertain. V lost 6 bases and J 5 bases, leaving 4 bases between the germline ends. CDR3 size: 10 residues. The CDR3 spells CASRSETQYF. CDR3 DNA sequence: TGTGCCAGCAGGAGCGAGACCCAGTACTTC.

J is TRBJ2-1 and V is TRBV3-1; 9 bases are a match to TRBD1. The CDR3 spans 17 residues. Per germline, CDR1 LGHDT and CDR2 YNNKEL (reference sequence). J gave up 3 bases and V 6 bases, and 12 bases lay outside the gene matches. Written as DNA, the CDR3 is TGTGCCAGCAGACGCAGTTCCGGGACAGGGATCTACAATGAGCAGTTCTTC. Amino acids: CASRRSSGTGIYNEQFF.

This clonotype was recorded many times. The chain is built from TRBV20-1 and TRBJ2-3, with 12 bases identical to TRBD2. Trimming cost V 5 bases and J 0 bases; bases outside gene matches: 3. Germline V gene lookup returns CDR1 DFQATT and CDR2 SNEGSKA (reference sequence). This CDR3 spans 15 amino acids. The CDR3 coding sequence is TGCAGTGCTCCCCTAGCGGGGGGGAGCACAGATACGCAGTATTTT. Amino acids: CSAPLAGGSTDTQYF.

On this clonotype: This may be a read error: a much more frequent sequence differs by one nucleotide. V and J are TRBV3-1 and TRBJ2-7, with 11 bases that match TRBD2. CDR1 LGHDT and CDR2 YNNKEL come from the germline V gene (reference sequence). The CDR3 sequence is 15 residues long. The CDR3 spells CASSQDSGRASEQCF. The CDR3 coding sequence is TGTGCCAGCAGCCAAGATAGCGGGAGGGCCTCCGAGCAGTGCTTC.

In its sample, this clonotype was seen a few times. The rearrangement uses TRBV5-1 and TRBJ2-2; 9 nucleotides match TRBD1. Germline values: CDR1 SGHRS, CDR2 YFSETQ. The CDR3 has 15 residues. V shed 1 base, J shed 6 bases, and the junction held 4 bases outside the gene matches. CDR3 region: CASSLRTGDSGELFF. CDR3 sequence (DNA): TGCGCCAGCAGCTTGAGGACAGGGGACTCCGGGGAGCTGTTTTTT. Combining the CDR3 with reference TRBV5-1 and TRBJ2-2 gives the whole variable domain KAGVTQTPRYLIKTRGQQVTLSCSPISGHRSVSWYQQTPGQGLQFLFEYFSETQRNKGNFPGRFSGRQFSNSRSEMNVSTLELGDSALYLCASSLRTGDSGELFFGEGSRLTVL.

V is TRBV20-1 and J is TRBJ2-1; D is uncertain. Germline CDR1 and CDR2: DFQATT and SNEGSKA (reference sequence). The CDR3 covers 12 residues. Trimming left V 2 bases short and J 12 bases short, with 14 bases between. The CDR3 loop is CSARPPTSPQFF. The DNA of the CDR3 is TGCAGTGCTAGACCACCAACAAGCCCGCAGTTCTTC.

This clonotype turned up a few times. For the CDR3, the DNA is TGTGCCAGCAGCTTAATTAGCGGGAGGGGAGAGACCCAGTACTTC. It codes for CASSLISGRGETQYF. V usage is TRBV7-3 and J usage is TRBJ2-5, with TRBD2 matching over 11 bases. V gave up 1 base and J gave up 4 bases; unmatched junction bases: 2. The V gene's germline CDR1 is SGHTA and CDR2 FQGTGA. The CDR3 extends over 15 amino acids.

This clonotype was counted only a few times. This chain uses TRBV11-2 with TRBJ2-3; 8 bases are shared with TRBD2. The junction had 13 bases not matched to a gene; V was cut back by 5 bases and J by 0 bases. Germline assignment: CDR1 SGHAT and CDR2 FQNNGV. The CDR3 is 18 residues long. The CDR3 nucleotides read TGTGCCAGCAGCGGGGGGCTAGCGGGTCCTCTTAGCACAGATACGCAGTATTTT. Translating it yields CASSGGLAGPLSTDTQYF. Variable domain in full (rest from reference TRBV11-2 and TRBJ2-3): EAGVAQSPRYKIIEKRQSVAFWCNPISGHATLYWYQQILGQGPKLLIQFQNNGVVDDSQLPKDRFSAERLKGVDSTLKIQPAKLEDSAVYLCASSGGLAGPLSTDTQYFGPGTRLTVL.

The table lists this clonotype with a few counts. One junction end does not reproduce the germline sequence, and a read error may be involved. The CDR3 here is CASILSGTGGSEQYF. As DNA, the CDR3 is TGTGCCAGCATCTTATCCGGGACAGGGGGGAGCGAGCAGTACTTC. The V and J genes are TRBV7-2 and TRBJ2-7; TRBD1 agrees at 11 bases. CDR3 length: 15 residues. The germline CDR1 and CDR2 sequences are SGHTA and FQGNSA. Based on the CDR3 plus reference TRBV7-2 and TRBJ2-7, the full variable domain is GAGVSQSPSNKVTEKGKDVELRCDPISGHTALYWYRQSLGQGLEFLIYFQGNSAPDKSGLPSDRFSAERTGGSVSTLTIQRTQQEDSAVYLCASILSGTGGSEQYFGPGTRLTVT.

This clonotype was observed a handful of times. The chain recombines TRBV28 with TRBJ1-2; D unresolved. CDR1 MDHEN and CDR2 SYDVKM come from the germline V gene. Trimming pared 7 bases from V and 1 base from J, leaving 16 bases between. The CDR3 loop spans 15 amino acids. Written as DNA, the CDR3 is TGTGCCAGCATCTCCGGCAAATATGATAACTATGGCTACACCTTC. This sequence encodes CASISGKYDNYGYTF.

This clonotype came up many times. V gene TRBV7-8 combines with J gene TRBJ2-5; TRBD1 or TRBD2 may be the D gene (6 bases each). The CDR3 has 15 amino acids. The ends were cut back, 3 bases at V and 1 base at J, with 12 bases in the middle. Germline V gene lookup returns CDR1 SGHVS and CDR2 FQNEAQ. The CDR3 nucleotides read TGTGCCAGCAGCTTTCCCGGGGGCGGCCAAGAGACCCAGTACTTC. Translating gives CASSFPGGGQETQYF.

This clonotype was counted at least ten times. The chain uses TRBV20-1 and TRBJ2-7, with 10 bases that match TRBD2. J was trimmed by 2 bases and V by 0 bases; bases with no gene match: 4. This CDR3 region has 15 residues. The germline V gene encodes CDR1 DFQATT and CDR2 SNEGSKA (reference sequence). The CDR3 here is CSARDFTSGAYEQYF. DNA for the CDR3: TGCAGTGCTAGAGATTTTACTAGCGGGGCCTACGAGCAGTACTTC.

This clonotype has more than one count but fewer than ten. The chain recombines TRBV28 with TRBJ2-6; D is possibly TRBD1 or TRBD2 (5 bases each). Trimming left V 4 bases short and J 1 base short, with 8 bases between. Germline CDR1 MDHEN, CDR2 SYDVKM. The CDR3 covers 15 residues. This CDR3 is CASSSRESGANVLTF. The CDR3 DNA follows: TGTGCCAGCAGTTCCAGGGAGTCTGGGGCCAACGTCCTGACTTTC.

This sequence joins TRBV3-1 and TRBJ2-5; D possibly matches TRBD1 or TRBD2 (5 bases each). The germline V and J ends were trimmed by 0 bases and 6 bases, with 17 bases remaining between them. The CDR3 sequence is 16 residues long. The germline V gene has CDR1 LGHDT and CDR2 YNNKEL (reference sequence). The CDR3 reads CASSQEGLRGRKTQYF. The CDR3 DNA reads as TGTGCCAGCAGCCAAGAAGGGCTGAGGGGTCGGAAGACCCAGTACTTC.